Listed below are T cell receptor beta chains from one sample, sequenced in a study of vaccination and CD4 T cells after COVID-19. Their specific antigens are unknown. In TCRdb, the PCR reads were re-called with MiXCR into one record per CDR3 protein. The sample has 9,000 to 15,000 distinct CDR3 sequences, 45% to 70% seen once. The specimen was CD4+ T cells from blood, cultured in vitro. Receptors originate from a human donor who had recovered from COVID-19. Each CDR3 is given with its conserved first and last residue. D genes are given only for firm matches. The listing skips clone size in some rows; elsewhere it reads once, few, many or a size class.

CDR3nt: TGTGCCAGCAGTTTAAGAACTAATGAAAAACTGTTTTTT
CDR3aa: CASSLRTNEKLFF
d_gene: -
abundance: -
v_gene: TRBV27
j_gene: TRBJ1-4

CDR3nt: TGTGCCAGCAGCTTAGGACGGGGGGGGACCATTAACTATGGCTACACCTTC
CDR3aa: CASSLGRGGTINYGYTF
d_gene: -
abundance: -
v_gene: TRBV11-2
j_gene: TRBJ1-2

CDR3nt: TGTGCCAGCTCCCTAAGACAGGGCGTCACCGGGGAGCTGTTTTTT
CDR3aa: CASSLRQGVTGELFF
d_gene: TRBD1
abundance: once
v_gene: TRBV18
j_gene: TRBJ2-2

CDR3nt: TGTGCCAGCAGCTTGGCCCTAGGGATCGATGAGCAGTTCTTC
CDR3aa: CASSLALGIDEQFF
d_gene: -
abundance: -
v_gene: TRBV5-5
j_gene: TRBJ2-1

CDR3nt: TGCGCCAGCAGCCAAGTGCCACGGACATTCGATAGCAATCAGCCCCAGCATTTT
CDR3aa: CASSQVPRTFDSNQPQHF
d_gene: -
abundance: -
v_gene: TRBV4-1
j_gene: TRBJ1-5

CDR3nt: TGTGCCAGTGGACTAGCGGGAGATGAGCAGTACTTC
CDR3aa: CASGLAGDEQYF
d_gene: TRBD2
abundance: medium-sized
v_gene: TRBV19
j_gene: TRBJ2-7

CDR3nt: TGCGCCAGCCCCTGCGGGGAGACCCAGTACTTC
CDR3aa: CASPCGETQYF
d_gene: -
abundance: -
v_gene: TRBV5-1
j_gene: TRBJ2-5

CDR3nt: TGTGCCAGCTCGGACAGGGGAGAAGAGACCCAGTACTTC
CDR3aa: CASSDRGEETQYF
d_gene: TRBD1
abundance: -
v_gene: TRBV18
j_gene: TRBJ2-5

CDR3nt: TGTGCCAGCTCATCGATAGGACAGGGGTCCGGTAGCAATCAGCCCCAGCATTTT
CDR3aa: CASSSIGQGSGSNQPQHF
d_gene: TRBD1
abundance: once
v_gene: TRBV18
j_gene: TRBJ1-5

CDR3nt: TGCAGTGCTACCTCCCCCGGGGCCTCCTACACTGAAGCTTTCTTT
CDR3aa: CSATSPGASYTEAFF
d_gene: -
abundance: few
v_gene: TRBV20-1
j_gene: TRBJ1-1

CDR3nt: TGTGCCAGCAGTGCTCTAGCGCCCGAGCAGTACTTC
CDR3aa: CASSALAPEQYF
d_gene: -
abundance: -
v_gene: TRBV6-2/TRBV6-3
j_gene: TRBJ2-7

CDR3nt: TGTGCCAGCAGCTTATACGGCTACCAAGAGACCCAGTACTTC
CDR3aa: CASSLYGYQETQYF
d_gene: -
abundance: -
v_gene: TRBV7-2
j_gene: TRBJ2-5

CDR3nt: TGTGCCAGCAGCTTCGGGACAGGGGATGAAAAACTGTTTTTT
CDR3aa: CASSFGTGDEKLFF
d_gene: TRBD1
abundance: once
v_gene: TRBV7-9
j_gene: TRBJ1-4

CDR3nt: TGTGCCAGCAGTCTCGAGACCCAGTACTTC
CDR3aa: CASSLETQYF
d_gene: -
abundance: few
v_gene: TRBV2
j_gene: TRBJ2-5

CDR3nt: TGTGCCGGTCGACGAAGCGGGGGGGAGACCCAGTACTTC
CDR3aa: CAGRRSGGETQYF
d_gene: TRBD2
abundance: -
v_gene: TRBV6-2/TRBV6-3
j_gene: TRBJ2-5

CDR3nt: TGTGCTAGCAGCCCAGGAAAACGTTTCTCAAGGCACAATGAGCAGTTCTTC
CDR3aa: CASSPGKRFSRHNEQFF
d_gene: -
abundance: -
v_gene: TRBV7-6
j_gene: TRBJ2-1

CDR3nt: TGTGCCAGCAGACCCGGGACTAGCGGGAACACCGGGGAGCTGTTTTTT
CDR3aa: CASRPGTSGNTGELFF
d_gene: TRBD2
abundance: few
v_gene: TRBV7-3
j_gene: TRBJ2-2

CDR3nt: TGTGCCAGCAGCTTAGAGTCGCGGCAGACCCAGTACTTC
CDR3aa: CASSLESRQTQYF
d_gene: -
abundance: -
v_gene: TRBV7-2
j_gene: TRBJ2-5

CDR3nt: TGTGCCAGTCGCCGACAGGGAGGGGGAGAGACCCAGTACTTC
CDR3aa: CASRRQGGGETQYF
d_gene: -
abundance: few
v_gene: TRBV19
j_gene: TRBJ2-5

CDR3nt: TGTGCCAGCACCAAAGGGCCGGGCACAGATACGCAGTATTTT
CDR3aa: CASTKGPGTDTQYF
d_gene: -
abundance: -
v_gene: TRBV21-1
j_gene: TRBJ2-3

CDR3nt: TGTGCCAGCAGCTCCCTCTCTCGCGGCACCCATTTT
CDR3aa: CASSSLSRGTHF
d_gene: -
abundance: -
v_gene: TRBV5-6
j_gene: TRBJ1-1

CDR3nt: TGTGCCAGCAGCAACGTGGAGTCCATGAACACTGAAGCTTTCTTT
CDR3aa: CASSNVESMNTEAFF
d_gene: -
abundance: -
v_gene: TRBV21-1
j_gene: TRBJ1-1

CDR3nt: TGTGCCAGCAGCTTAGGCGGAAACCAAGAGACCCAGTACTTC
CDR3aa: CASSLGGNQETQYF
d_gene: -
abundance: -
v_gene: TRBV7-3
j_gene: TRBJ2-5

CDR3nt: TGCAGTGCTAGAGAATCGGTGCGGGGGTTCGATCAGCCCCAGCATTTT
CDR3aa: CSARESVRGFDQPQHF
d_gene: -
abundance: -
v_gene: TRBV20-1
j_gene: TRBJ1-5

CDR3nt: TGTGCCAGCCGGGGGACAGGGGTGGGAAACACCATATATTTT
CDR3aa: CASRGTGVGNTIYF
d_gene: TRBD1
abundance: -
v_gene: TRBV27
j_gene: TRBJ1-3

CDR3nt: TGCAGTGCGGAGGGGTTCTCAGCGGGACAACGCAATGAGCAGTTCTTC
CDR3aa: CSAEGFSAGQRNEQFF
d_gene: -
abundance: -
v_gene: TRBV20-1
j_gene: TRBJ2-1

CDR3nt: TGTGCCAGCAGTTTAGGTGAAAAACTGTTTTTT
CDR3aa: CASSLGEKLFF
d_gene: -
abundance: -
v_gene: TRBV12-3/TRBV12-4
j_gene: TRBJ1-4

CDR3nt: TGCAGTGCTAACTCTGATATTCAAGAGACCCAGTACTTC
CDR3aa: CSANSDIQETQYF
d_gene: -
abundance: -
v_gene: TRBV20-1
j_gene: TRBJ2-5

CDR3nt: TGTGCCACCGGGGACAGGGAAAATGAGCAGTTCTTC
CDR3aa: CATGDRENEQFF
d_gene: TRBD1
abundance: -
v_gene: TRBV24-1
j_gene: TRBJ2-1

CDR3nt: TGTGCCAGCAGCTTAGACTGGCAGGGGGAGACCCAGTACTTC
CDR3aa: CASSLDWQGETQYF
d_gene: -
abundance: few
v_gene: TRBV7-6
j_gene: TRBJ2-5

CDR3nt: TGTGCCAGCAGCCCCGTCGAGGGTCGCGCCTACGAGCAGTACTTC
CDR3aa: CASSPVEGRAYEQYF
d_gene: -
abundance: few
v_gene: TRBV7-9
j_gene: TRBJ2-7

CDR3nt: TGTGCCACCCTACGTGGACAGGGTAACAGTGAAGCTTTCTTT
CDR3aa: CATLRGQGNSEAFF
d_gene: TRBD1
abundance: -
v_gene: TRBV19
j_gene: TRBJ1-1

CDR3nt: TGTGCCAGCAGGCGGACAGGGGAATCACCCCTCCACTTT
CDR3aa: CASRRTGESPLHF
d_gene: TRBD1
abundance: -
v_gene: TRBV28
j_gene: TRBJ1-6

CDR3nt: TGTGCCAGCGGACAGGGTTTTTCACCCCTCCACTTT
CDR3aa: CASGQGFSPLHF
d_gene: TRBD1
abundance: medium-sized
v_gene: TRBV27
j_gene: TRBJ1-6

CDR3nt: TGTGCCAGCAGTGGCCGGGACCCGCGCTACAATGAGCAGTTCTTC
CDR3aa: CASSGRDPRYNEQFF
d_gene: -
abundance: -
v_gene: TRBV6-1
j_gene: TRBJ2-1

CDR3nt: TGTGCCAGCAGTTACTCGCGGGACAGCAATCAGCCCCAGCATTTT
CDR3aa: CASSYSRDSNQPQHF
d_gene: -
abundance: few
v_gene: TRBV6-5
j_gene: TRBJ1-5

CDR3nt: TGTGCCAGCAGTTTAGCGGGAGCCGAGGAGACCCAGTACTTC
CDR3aa: CASSLAGAEETQYF
d_gene: -
abundance: -
v_gene: TRBV12-3/TRBV12-4
j_gene: TRBJ2-5

CDR3nt: TGCAGTGCTAGAGAGCCCGGGGAAGAGAATTCACCCCTCCACTTT
CDR3aa: CSAREPGEENSPLHF
d_gene: -
abundance: few
v_gene: TRBV20-1
j_gene: TRBJ1-6

CDR3nt: TGTGCCAGCAGTCTTCAACTTCTGGCCCCAATTTCACCCCTCCACTTT
CDR3aa: CASSLQLLAPISPLHF
d_gene: -
abundance: -
v_gene: TRBV27
j_gene: TRBJ1-6

CDR3nt: TGTGCCAGCATGGGCAGAGTGAACACTGAAGCTTTCTTT
CDR3aa: CASMGRVNTEAFF
d_gene: -
abundance: -
v_gene: TRBV12-3/TRBV12-4
j_gene: TRBJ1-1

CDR3nt: TGTGCCAGCAGGCCAGCGGGAGGCTCCTACGAGCAGTACTTC
CDR3aa: CASRPAGGSYEQYF
d_gene: TRBD2
abundance: -
v_gene: TRBV7-3
j_gene: TRBJ2-7

CDR3nt: TGTGCCAGCAGCGACGGACTAGCGCCCCACAATGAGCAGTTCTTC
CDR3aa: CASSDGLAPHNEQFF
d_gene: TRBD2
abundance: -
v_gene: TRBV9
j_gene: TRBJ2-1

CDR3nt: TGTGCCAGCAGTGAACTAGCTGGGGAGACCCAGTACTTC
CDR3aa: CASSELAGETQYF
d_gene: -
abundance: -
v_gene: TRBV27
j_gene: TRBJ2-5

CDR3nt: TGTGCCAGCAGGGGCGGGACAGATATTTGGTCACCCCTCCACTTT
CDR3aa: CASRGGTDIWSPLHF
d_gene: TRBD1
abundance: -
v_gene: TRBV7-9
j_gene: TRBJ1-6

CDR3nt: TGCGCCAGCAGCTCAACCGGGACAGGGGATGGCTACACCTTC
CDR3aa: CASSSTGTGDGYTF
d_gene: TRBD1
abundance: -
v_gene: TRBV5-1
j_gene: TRBJ1-2

CDR3nt: TGTGCCAGCAGTTTAAGGCGGTGGACAGGGAGTTGGAACACTGAAGCTTTCTTT
CDR3aa: CASSLRRWTGSWNTEAFF
d_gene: TRBD1
abundance: -
v_gene: TRBV27
j_gene: TRBJ1-1

CDR3nt: TGTGCCAGCAGCCCCAGCGGGGAGATTGGGCAGCCCCAGCATTTT
CDR3aa: CASSPSGEIGQPQHF
d_gene: -
abundance: -
v_gene: TRBV7-2
j_gene: TRBJ1-5

CDR3nt: TGCAGTGCTAACAAAGACAGTGGAAATAGCAATCAGCCCCAGCATTTT
CDR3aa: CSANKDSGNSNQPQHF
d_gene: -
abundance: few
v_gene: TRBV20-1
j_gene: TRBJ1-5

CDR3nt: TGTGCCAGCAGCCAAGATTTGAGGGGACAAGAGACCCAGTACTTC
CDR3aa: CASSQDLRGQETQYF
d_gene: -
abundance: medium-sized
v_gene: TRBV14
j_gene: TRBJ2-5

CDR3nt: TGTGCCAGCAGCCCCGAGCGGGAGGCATACGAGCAGTACTTC
CDR3aa: CASSPEREAYEQYF
d_gene: TRBD2
abundance: -
v_gene: TRBV3-1
j_gene: TRBJ2-7

CDR3nt: TGTGCCAGCTCGCCGCCGGGACTTACCCACCTCCAAGAGACCCAGTACTTC
CDR3aa: CASSPPGLTHLQETQYF
d_gene: -
abundance: -
v_gene: TRBV18
j_gene: TRBJ2-5